Sequencing of this T cell receptor (beta chain) was carried out in a study of type 1 and type 2 diabetes patients. Study-wide points: Age and gender were not matched between study groups, possibly biasing interpretation.

V lost 0 bases, J lost 13 bases, and 12 bases lay in between. The germline CDR1 and CDR2 sequences are SQVTM and ANQGSEA. The CDR3 length is 11 residues. Genomic DNA was the PCR template. Multiplex PCR with 30 forward and 13 reverse primers amplified the TCR beta CDR3. TCRdb reanalysed the multiplex PCR reads using MiXCR and keeps one entry per CDR3 protein. The repertoire holds about 250,000 distinct CDR3 sequences, roughly 50% seen once, with roughly an eighth in the top ten. Regarding this clonotype: The antigen is not known.

The sequence was obtained from a man between 18 and 29 years old with type 2 diabetes. The sample taken for sequencing was peripheral blood mononuclear cells (PBMCs). The chain has TRBV29-1 and TRBJ1-2, with a weak D call TRBD1 (5 bases). The CDR3 DNA reads as TGCAGCGTTGAAGATCAAAGGGGTTGCACCTTC. Translation gives CSVEDQRGCTF.